This T cell receptor (beta chain) was sequenced during a study of blood T cell repertoires in COVID-19. In the study's own analysis: Using reference gene primer amplification, nucleated cell counts were estimated. Produced via immunoSEQ multiplex PCR; TCRdb's table is partial and in-frame only. The V and J calls and clone size come from that table; D and trimming were worked out from the DNA. The sample consists of roughly 230,000 clones, roughly four fifths of them appearing once. V lost 5 bases, J lost 6 bases, and 14 bases lay in between. The CDR3 consists of 13 residues. The chain has TRBV12-3 or TRBV12-4 and TRBJ2-7; maybe TRBD1 (6 bases). Sequencing was performed on peripheral blood. The sequence came from a woman between 45 and 60 years old with acute or convalescent COVID-19. CDR3 residues: CASSTDSFVEQYF. The CDR3 coding sequence is TGTGCCAGCAGTACGGACAGCTTCGTCGAGCAGTACTTC.